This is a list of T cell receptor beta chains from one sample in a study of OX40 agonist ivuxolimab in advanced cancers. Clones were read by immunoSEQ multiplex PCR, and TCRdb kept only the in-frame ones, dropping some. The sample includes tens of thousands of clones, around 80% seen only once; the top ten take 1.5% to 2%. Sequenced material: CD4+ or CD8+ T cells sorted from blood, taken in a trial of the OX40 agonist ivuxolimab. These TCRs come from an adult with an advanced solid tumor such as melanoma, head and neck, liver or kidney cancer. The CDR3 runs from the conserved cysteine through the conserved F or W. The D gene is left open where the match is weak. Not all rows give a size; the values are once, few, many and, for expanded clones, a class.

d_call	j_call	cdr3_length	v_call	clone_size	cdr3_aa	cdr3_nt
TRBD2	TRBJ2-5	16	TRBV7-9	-	CASSLVGRGDEETQYF	TGTGCCAGCAGCTTAGTTGGGCGGGGGGATGAGGAGACCCAGTACTTC
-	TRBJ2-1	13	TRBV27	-	CASSLRRLNEQFF	TGTGCCAGCAGTTTACGAAGGTTGAATGAGCAGTTCTTC
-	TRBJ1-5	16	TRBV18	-	CASSPRDPNSNQPQHF	TGTGCCAGCTCCCCCCGGGACCCAAATAGCAATCAGCCCCAGCATTTT
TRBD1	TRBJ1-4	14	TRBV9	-	CASSVGQGHEKLFF	TGTGCCAGCAGCGTGGGACAGGGGCATGAAAAACTGTTTTTT
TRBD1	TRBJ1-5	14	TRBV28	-	CASSPGQVDQPQHF	TGTGCCAGCAGTCCCGGACAGGTAGATCAGCCCCAGCATTTT
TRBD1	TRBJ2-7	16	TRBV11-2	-	CASSTKTGAMVYEQYF	TGTGCCAGCAGCACTAAGACAGGGGCGATGGTTTACGAGCAGTACTTC
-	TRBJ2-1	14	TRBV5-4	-	CASSLDDSYNEQFF	TGTGCCAGCAGCTTGGATGACAGCTACAATGAGCAGTTCTTC
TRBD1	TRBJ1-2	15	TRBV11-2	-	CASSLNPGTDHGYTF	TGTGCCAGCAGCTTAAACCCCGGGACAGACCATGGCTACACCTTC
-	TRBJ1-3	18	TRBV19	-	CASSIVNFFGQPGNTIYF	TGTGCCAGTAGTATAGTAAATTTCTTCGGACAGCCTGGAAACACCATATATTTT
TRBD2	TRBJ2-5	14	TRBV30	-	CAWSSGGAKETQYF	TGTGCCTGGAGTAGCGGGGGGGCGAAAGAGACCCAGTACTTC
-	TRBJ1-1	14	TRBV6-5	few	CASSYSREGGEAFF	TGTGCCAGCAGTTACTCGAGGGAGGGGGGAGAAGCTTTCTTT
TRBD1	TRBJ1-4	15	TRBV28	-	CASSRGGASNEKLFF	TGTGCCAGCAGCCGAGGGGGCGCATCTAATGAAAAACTGTTTTTT
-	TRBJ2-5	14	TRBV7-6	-	CASSLPGPQETQYF	TGTGCCAGCAGCTTACCGGGCCCGCAAGAGACCCAGTACTTC
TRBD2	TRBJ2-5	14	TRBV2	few	CASKGGTSQETQYF	TGTGCCAGCAAGGGCGGGACTAGCCAAGAGACCCAGTACTTC
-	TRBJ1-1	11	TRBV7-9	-	CASSRSAEAFF	TGTGCCAGCAGCCGGAGCGCTGAAGCTTTCTTT
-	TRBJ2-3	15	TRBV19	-	CASSIRPTSTDTQYF	TGTGCCAGTAGTATCAGGCCTACTAGCACAGATACGCAGTATTTT